The next 9 T cell receptor beta chains were all read from a single sample in a study of early T cells in non-severe SARS-CoV-2 infection. TCRdb re-called the 5' RACE reads through MiXCR, storing one row per CDR3 protein. This sample has some 12,000 distinct CDR3 sequences, with around 5% found just once. The sequenced sample was whole blood. Source of these receptors: an adult who was a healthcare worker with PCR-confirmed SARS-CoV-2 infection or an uninfected control (not recorded which).

In this sample, this clonotype turned up a few times. The CDR3 nucleotides are TGTGCCAGTGCGGACGCTTGGGATTATAATTCACCCCTCCACTTT. Protein: CASADAWDYNSPLHF. V and J are TRBV5-6 and TRBJ1-6; D is unclear. The CDR3 has 15 amino acids. V lost 8 bases and J 4 bases, leaving 16 bases between the germline ends. CDR1 is SGHDT, CDR2 YYEEEE, per germline.

This clonotype has a count of ten or more. This chain connects TRBV19 to TRBJ2-1; D gene unclear. The CDR3 spans 13 residues. From germline, CDR1 is LNHDA and CDR2 SQIVND (reference sequence). V was clipped by 2 bases and J by 7 bases, with 9 bases between them. CDR3 in amino acids: CASSIYSRNEQFF. The CDR3 coding sequence is TGTGCCAGTAGTATATACAGCAGAAATGAGCAGTTCTTC.

This clonotype showed up many times. The rearrangement uses TRBV6-2 or TRBV6-3 and TRBJ1-2; D is unclear. Germline loops: CDR1 MNHEY, CDR2 SVGEGT. V was shortened by 5 bases and J by 8 bases, with 12 bases between the two germline ends. This CDR3 region has 12 residues. DNA for the CDR3: TGTGCCAGCAGTCTGATTCAGGTCGGCTACACCTTC. This sequence encodes CASSLIQVGYTF.

This clonotype is medium-sized (0.01 to 0.1%) within its sample. The chain links TRBV6-5 to TRBJ1-1; D remains unclear. From germline, CDR1 is MNHEY and CDR2 SVGAGI. The CDR3 spans 12 residues. V dropped 8 bases and J dropped 3 bases, with 10 bases sitting between them. This CDR3 reads CASGRTDTEAFF. The CDR3 DNA follows: TGTGCCAGCGGTCGGACTGACACTGAAGCTTTCTTT.

About this clonotype itself: A much more abundant neighbour one base away suggests this may be a read error. This chain connects TRBV11-2 to TRBJ2-7, with TRBD1 identical over 9 bases. After removal of 8 bases from V and 6 bases from J, the junction contained 14 bases not matched to a gene. CDR1 is SGHAT and CDR2 is FQNNGV in the germline V gene. The CDR3 has 15 amino acids. CDR3 sequence: CASARGSRTGVEQYF. The CDR3 DNA reads as TGTGCCAGCGCCCGGGGTTCCCGGACAGGGGTCGAGCAGTACTTC.

The table lists this clonotype with many counts. This chain links TRBV5-1 with TRBJ1-2, with D unclear. Germline values: CDR1 SGHRS, CDR2 YFSETQ. The V gene lost 4 bases and the J gene lost 6 bases, with 13 bases spanning the gap. The CDR3 runs 13 residues. This CDR3 reads CASSPPAQNGYTF. For the CDR3, the DNA is TGCGCCAGCAGCCCCCCAGCTCAGAATGGCTACACCTTC.

This clonotype has ten or more counts. This chain links TRBV4-3 with TRBJ1-6; no reliable D call. Germline lookup yields CDR1 LGHNA and CDR2 YSLEER. Trimming pared 0 bases from V and 2 bases from J, leaving 8 bases between. This CDR3 region has 16 residues. The DNA for the CDR3 is TGCGCCAGCAGCCAAGATCCAAGCCCCTATAATTCACCCCTCCACTTT. It codes for CASSQDPSPYNSPLHF.

Judged by abundance, this clonotype is medium-sized. The rearrangement uses TRBV30 and TRBJ1-2, with TRBD1 as a possible D gene (5 bases). This CDR3 contains 14 residues. Germline assignment: CDR1 GTSNPN and CDR2 SVGIG (reference sequence). Trimming took 2 bases from V and 7 from J, leaving 17 bases between them. The CDR3 is CAWSSGTESGGYTF. For the CDR3, the DNA is TGTGCCTGGAGTTCCGGGACGGAGTCAGGTGGCTACACCTTC.

This clonotype occurred a few times. V gene TRBV19 combines with J gene TRBJ2-5; 8 bases match TRBD1. Germline V gene data show CDR1 as LNHDA and CDR2 as SQIVND (reference sequence). V lost 1 base to trimming and J lost 5 bases; unmatched junction nucleotides: 3. The CDR3 has 14 amino acids. CDR3 in DNA: TGTGCCAGTAGTATAGGGACAGGGTTTGAGACCCAGTACTTC. Its translation: CASSIGTGFETQYF.